These 25 T cell receptor beta chains were sequenced from one sample in a study of PD-1 blockade in classical Hodgkin lymphoma. Each of the patients experienced relapse following autologous stem cell transplantation, and their brentuximab vedotin exposure differed. Negative selection with magnets was how CD8+ T cells were isolated from the thawed PBMCs. Profiled with immunoSEQ multiplex PCR; TCRdb holds only in-frame clones, not every one. The sample comprises roughly 12,000 clones, roughly 84% of which are singletons, and about two fifths rests with the top ten. The sequencing here drew on CD8+ T cells from blood, taken at baseline. The receptors here all came from a human donor with classical Hodgkin lymphoma.

V is TRBV29-1 and J is TRBJ1-4; no clear D gene. This CDR3 is built from 12 residues. Germline CDR1 SQVTM, CDR2 ANQGSEA. The V end lost 2 bases, the J end lost 7 bases, and 8 bases lay between the germline ends. The CDR3 nucleotides are TGCAGCGTTGAATACGACGGTGAAAAACTGTTTTTT. It translates to CSVEYDGEKLFF.

CDR3 amino acids: CASSGGRDRVDEQFF. CDR3 in DNA: TGTGCCAGCAGCGGAGGCCGGGACAGGGTGGATGAGCAGTTCTTC. The chain has TRBV11-3 and TRBJ2-1; 9 nucleotides align to TRBD1. The V segment lost 5 bases and the J segment 8 bases; nucleotides outside the gene matches: 10. The CDR3 covers 15 residues. CDR1 is SGHNT, CDR2 YENEEA, per germline.

This chain connects TRBV10-1 to TRBJ2-1; D perhaps matches TRBD1 (5 bases). Trimming removed 6 bases at V and 5 bases at J, with 8 bases between. The CDR3 contains 12 residues. Germline CDR1 WNHNN, CDR2 SYGVQD (reference sequence). The CDR3 DNA reads TGCGCCAGCAGGGACACCAACAATGAGCAGTTCTTC. Translating gives CASRDTNNEQFF.

This clone was recorded only once. This chain connects TRBV29-1 to TRBJ2-3, with 7 nucleotides matching TRBD2. CDR3 size: 13 residues. Per germline, CDR1 SQVTM and CDR2 ANQGSEA. Trimming took 7 bases from V and 2 from J; bases not matched to a gene: 6. The CDR3 loop reads CSAGRENTDTQYF. CDR3 DNA sequence: TGCAGCGCCGGGCGGGAGAACACAGATACGCAGTATTTT.

Regarding this clone: An end of the junction does not agree with germline; a read error may underlie this. The chain employs TRBV12-5 and TRBJ1-2; no definite D call. CDR1 and CDR2 (germline): LGHNT, FRNRAP. The CDR3 has 8 amino acids. CDR3 amino acids: CASGLPSF. The CDR3 DNA follows: TGTGCTAGTGGTTTGCCGTCTTTC.

The genes are TRBV15 and TRBJ1-4; no firm D call. Trimming removed 4 bases at V and 4 bases at J, with 10 bases between. The V gene's germline CDR1 is LNHNV and CDR2 YYDKDF (reference sequence). This CDR3 comprises 14 residues. This CDR3 reads CATSKKTDNEKLFF. CDR3 in DNA: TGTGCCACCAGCAAAAAGACGGATAATGAAAAACTGTTTTTT.

This sequence joins TRBV19 and TRBJ1-1; D possibly corresponds to TRBD1 (5 bases). CDR1 LNHDA and CDR2 SQIVND come from the germline V gene (reference sequence). V lost 5 bases and J 2 bases, leaving 15 bases between the germline ends. The CDR3 totals 15 residues. CDR3 nucleotide sequence: TGTGCCAGTAGTGGGACGGGCCAGGCCAACACTGAAGCTTTCTTT. Amino acids: CASSGTGQANTEAFF.

The chain carries TRBV28 and TRBJ1-2; 7 nucleotides line up with TRBD1. This CDR3 is built from 16 residues. In germline, CDR1 is MDHEN, CDR2 SYDVKM. The junction had 18 bases not matched to a gene; V was cut back by 6 bases and J by 8 bases. The CDR3 region has the DNA TGTGCCAGCAGCCCCCTTCCGGGACAGCAGGAATGGGGCTACACCTTC. It codes for CASSPLPGQQEWGYTF.

J is TRBJ1-2 and V is TRBV4-1; a weak D match, TRBD1 (5 bases). V lost 0 bases, J lost 4 bases, and 18 bases lay in between. The CDR3 has 17 residues. Germline V gives CDR1 MGHRA, CDR2 YSYEKL. DNA of the CDR3: TGCGCCAGCAGCCAAGAATTATTGGGGTGGACATTCTATGGCTACACCTTC. This translates into CASSQELLGWTFYGYTF.

The rearrangement joins TRBV28 to TRBJ2-2, with D possibly called TRBD1 or TRBD2 (6 bases each). V lost 2 bases, J lost 6 bases, and 13 bases lay in between. The CDR3 consists of 15 residues. The V gene's germline CDR1 is MDHEN and CDR2 SYDVKM. CDR3 DNA sequence: TGTGCCAGCAGTTTAATTCGGGGGCGTGCCGGGGAGCTGTTTTTT. This codes for CASSLIRGRAGELFF.

This clone was seen only a few times. V gene TRBV6-5 combines with J gene TRBJ1-2, with D unresolved. V was pared by 2 bases and J by 3 bases, with 16 bases between. The CDR3 is 16 residues long. Looked up from germline, CDR1 is MNHEY and CDR2 is SVGAGI. For the CDR3, the DNA is TGTGCCAGCAGTTACCTCAAGGGAGATTCTTACTATGGCTACACCTTC. Protein product: CASSYLKGDSYYGYTF.

The chain has TRBV4-3 and TRBJ2-1; 9 positions match TRBD2. V lost 5 bases and J lost 12; bases outside the gene matches: 11. Germline V gives CDR1 LGHNA, CDR2 YSLEER. CDR3 size: 14 residues. The CDR3 DNA reads as TGCGCCAGCAGCTTCCGCCAGGAGCGGGAGGCGCAGTTCTTC. Its protein product is CASSFRQEREAQFF.

The CDR3 spells CASRYGLAGIDEQYF. In nucleotides, the CDR3 is TGTGCCAGCAGGTACGGGCTAGCGGGAATCGACGAGCAGTACTTC. The gene calls are TRBV7-9 and TRBJ2-7, with 9 bases that match TRBD2. V lost 6 bases and J lost 5; bases outside the gene matches: 11. From germline, CDR1 is SEHNR and CDR2 FQNEAQ (reference sequence). The CDR3 contains 15 residues.

This clone came up a few times. The CDR3 here is CASSGGVGLEAFF. Here the CDR3 DNA reads TGTGCCAGCAGCGGGGGCGTGGGACTGGAAGCTTTCTTT. V and J are TRBV5-8 and TRBJ1-1, with D maybe TRBD1 (6 bases). Germline CDR1 and CDR2: SGHTS and YDEGEE. This CDR3 is 13 amino acids long. V gave up 4 bases and J gave up 8 bases, with 15 bases separating them.

J is TRBJ2-7 and V is TRBV6-1; D not certain. CDR1 is MNHNS and CDR2 is SASEGT in the germline V gene. CDR3 size: 15 residues. Trimming removed 2 bases at V and 4 bases at J, with 15 bases between. The chain's CDR3 is CASSEPTRTHYEQYF. DNA of the CDR3: TGTGCCAGCAGTGAACCTACGCGAACCCATTACGAGCAGTACTTC.

The V and J genes are TRBV6-1 and TRBJ1-1; D call uncertain. CDR1 is MNHNS and CDR2 is SASEGT in the germline V gene. The V end lost 11 bases, the J end lost 6 bases, and 13 bases lay between the germline ends. The CDR3 is made up of 11 amino acids. Here the CDR3 reads CAVTRRAEAFF. CDR3 nucleotide sequence: TGTGCCGTCACGCGGCGGGCTGAAGCTTTCTTT.

This clone occurred a few times. The CDR3 DNA sequence: TGCGCCAGCAGCTTGGCCGGAAACACCATATATTTT. Protein product: CASSLAGNTIYF. The V and J genes are TRBV5-1 and TRBJ1-3; unclear D gene. The germline V gene has CDR1 SGHRS and CDR2 YFSETQ. This CDR3 is built from 12 residues. V was pared by 0 bases and J by 4 bases, with 2 bases between.

This clone was seen only once. The chain recombines TRBV25-1 with TRBJ1-4; tentatively, D is TRBD1 (6 bases). CDR1 and CDR2 (germline): MGHDK, SYGVNS. The CDR3 length is 13 residues. V lost 4 bases to trimming and J lost 8 bases, with 11 bases between them. CDR3 amino acids: CASSGWGQEKLFF. In DNA form, the CDR3 reads TGTGCCAGCAGTGGGTGGGGGCAAGAAAAACTGTTTTTT.

This clone was observed once. The chain is built from TRBV19 and TRBJ2-5; no definite D call. The CDR3 length is 13 residues. V gave up 0 bases and J gave up 4 bases, with 6 bases separating them. Germline V gene data show CDR1 as LNHDA and CDR2 as SQIVND (reference sequence). CDR3 nucleotide sequence: TGTGCCAGTAGTATAGATCTTGGAGAGACCCAGTACTTC. It yields the protein CASSIDLGETQYF.

The chain has TRBV30 and TRBJ1-1; unclear D gene. Germline V gives CDR1 GTSNPN, CDR2 SVGIG (reference sequence). With 4 bases removed from V and 7 bases from J, the gap between germline ends came to 13 bases. This CDR3 contains 12 residues. CDR3 sequence: CAWNRRAGEAFF. The CDR3 nucleotides are TGTGCCTGGAACCGGCGGGCAGGTGAAGCTTTCTTT.

V is TRBV15 and J is TRBJ2-7; D not certain. Germline CDR1 reads LNHNV; CDR2 reads YYDKDF (reference sequence). This CDR3 region has 12 residues. Trimming cost V 9 bases and J 0 bases, with 9 bases left between them. CDR3 in DNA: TGTGCCACGGCGCCTGGCTCCTACGAGCAGTACTTC. Protein sequence: CATAPGSYEQYF. Variable domain in full (rest from reference TRBV15 and TRBJ2-7): DAMVIQNPRYQVTQFGKPVTLSCSQTLNHNVMYWYQQKSSQAPKLLFHYYDKDFNNEADTPDNFQSRRPNTSFCFLDIRSPGLGDTAMYLCATAPGSYEQYFGPGTRLTVT.

The CDR3 region is CASSIGQGPIYEQYF. For the CDR3, the DNA is TGTGCCAGTAGTATAGGACAGGGGCCCATCTACGAGCAGTACTTC. V gene TRBV19 combines with J gene TRBJ2-7; 8 bases line up with TRBD1. J lost 3 bases, V lost 1 base, and 5 bases had no gene match. Germline V lookup: CDR1 LNHDA, CDR2 SQIVND (reference sequence). The CDR3 has 15 residues.

The rearrangement links TRBV5-6 to TRBJ2-7; D gene uncertain. The ends were cut back, 3 bases at V and 6 bases at J, with 31 bases in the middle. The germline gives CDR1 SGHDT, CDR2 YYEEEE. The CDR3 covers 19 residues. The CDR3 here is CASSSIGSGEWALTVEQYF. CDR3 nucleotides: TGTGCCAGCAGCTCCATAGGGTCCGGCGAGTGGGCTTTGACTGTCGAGCAGTACTTC.

V usage is TRBV28 and J usage is TRBJ2-5; D might be TRBD1 (6 bases). The V gene lost 1 base and the J gene lost 13 bases, with 16 bases spanning the gap. Germline-derived CDR1 and CDR2 are MDHEN and SYDVKM. This CDR3 contains 13 residues. The CDR3 DNA reads as TGTGCCAGCAGTTTATCCCATTGGGGGCCTTGGTACTTC. Translated: CASSLSHWGPWYF.

The V and J genes are TRBV28 and TRBJ2-7; TRBD2 matches at 9 bases. Per the germline V gene, CDR1 is MDHEN and CDR2 is SYDVKM. There are 15 residues in the CDR3. Trimming cost V 6 bases and J 3 bases; bases outside gene matches: 9. The DNA of the CDR3 is TGTGCCAGCAGATCCCCGGGACTAGCTTTCTACGAGCAGTACTTC. Translating it yields CASRSPGLAFYEQYF.